One sample yielded the 22 T cell receptor beta chains listed below, sequenced in a study of CD8+ T cells in alopecia areata. The authors extracted RNA and reverse transcribed it into cDNA as the sequencing template. Repertoires were generated with immunoSEQ multiplex PCR, while TCRdb's copy carries only in-frame clones and drops some. The sample shows over 150,000 clones, roughly 60% of them seen only once. This material consisted of CD4+ T cells sorted from blood, taken at week 0. The receptor set was obtained from a human donor with alopecia areata.

Only a few counts were recorded for this clone. The chain uses TRBV25-1 and TRBJ2-4; D could derive from TRBD1 or TRBD2 (5 bases each). Germline lookup yields CDR1 MGHDK and CDR2 SYGVNS. Trimming left V 3 bases short and J 8 bases short, with 5 bases between. The CDR3 runs to 11 residues. This chain's CDR3 is CASSEGDIQYF. The DNA of the CDR3 is TGTGCCAGCAGTGAGGGGGACATTCAGTACTTC.

The chain recombines TRBV2 with TRBJ2-3; D unresolved. The V end was cut by 3 bases, the J end by 4 bases, with 8 bases between. The CDR3 runs 13 residues. CDR1 and CDR2 from the germline V gene are SNHLY and FYNNEI. CDR3 DNA sequence: TGTGCCAGCAGTGATGGTTGGTCAGATACGCAGTATTTT. This codes for CASSDGWSDTQYF.

In this sample, this clone turned up a few times. This rearrangement joins TRBV15 to TRBJ1-2, with D hard to call. CDR1 is LNHNV, CDR2 YYDKDF, per germline (reference sequence). V gave up 6 bases and J gave up 5 bases, with 10 bases separating them. The CDR3 runs to 12 residues. CDR3: CATSGPQYGYTF. The CDR3 bases are TGTGCCACCAGTGGACCTCAATATGGCTACACCTTC.

The CDR3 nucleotides read TGCAGCGCCAGGACAGGGGTCACTGAAGCTTTCTTT. Its translation: CSARTGVTEAFF. This rearrangement joins TRBV29-1 to TRBJ1-1, with 9 bases lining up with TRBD1. The germline CDR1 and CDR2 sequences are SQVTM and ANQGSEA. Losses at the gene ends were 7 bases for V and 4 bases for J; bases not matched to a gene: 4. This CDR3 spans 12 amino acids.

V usage is TRBV5-5 and J usage is TRBJ1-2; D perhaps matches TRBD1 (6 bases). CDR1 is SGHKS, CDR2 YYEKEE, per germline (reference sequence). V lost 3 bases and J lost 7, with 10 bases in between. This CDR3 has 12 residues. CDR3 coding DNA: TGTGCCAGCAGCTCAGGGGTTACTGGCTACACCTTC. This sequence encodes CASSSGVTGYTF.

V gene TRBV30 combines with J gene TRBJ2-7; D gene unclear. The V and J ends lost 0 bases and 5 bases respectively, with 11 bases between them. The CDR3 has 13 residues. In germline, CDR1 is GTSNPN, CDR2 SVGIG (reference sequence). The DNA of the CDR3 is TGTGCCTGGAGTGTACCTCCTAACAACGAGCAGTACTTC. This gives the protein CAWSVPPNNEQYF.

The chain combines TRBV11-2 with TRBJ2-6; no clear D. Trimming pared 3 bases from V and 0 bases from J, leaving 18 bases between. Germline V gene lookup returns CDR1 SGHAT and CDR2 FQNNGV. This CDR3 comprises 19 residues. This CDR3 reads CASSFLGIASPSGANVLTF. In DNA form, the CDR3 reads TGTGCCAGCAGCTTCCTTGGCATAGCTTCTCCCTCTGGGGCCAACGTCCTGACTTTC. The full variable domain, its missing parts supplied by reference TRBV11-2 and TRBJ2-6, is EAGVAQSPRYKIIEKRQSVAFWCNPISGHATLYWYQQILGQGPKLLIQFQNNGVVDDSQLPKDRFSAERLKGVDSTLKIQPAKLEDSAVYLCASSFLGIASPSGANVLTFGAGSRLTVL.

The rearrangement joins TRBV5-1 to TRBJ1-2; TRBD1 might be the D (6 bases). Germline assignment: CDR1 SGHRS and CDR2 YFSETQ. CDR3 length: 12 amino acids. V was trimmed by 5 bases and J by 6 bases, leaving 11 bases between them. CDR3: CASRNNRDGYTF. In DNA form, the CDR3 reads TGCGCCAGCAGGAATAACAGGGATGGCTACACCTTC.

The V call is TRBV29-1, the J call TRBJ1-5; D possibly corresponds to TRBD1 (5 bases). The V end was cut by 6 bases, the J end by 4 bases, with 16 bases between. The CDR3 spans 14 residues. The germline gives CDR1 SQVTM, CDR2 ANQGSEA. The CDR3 DNA reads as TGCAGCGTACAGACCGGGACGGGTAATCAGCCCCAGCATTTT. Residues: CSVQTGTGNQPQHF. Complete variable domain (other parts from reference TRBV29-1 and TRBJ1-5): SAVISQKPSRDICQRGTSLTIQCQVDSQVTMMFWYRQQPGQSLTLIATANQGSEATYESGFVIDKFPISRPNLTFSTLTVSNMSPEDSSIYLCSVQTGTGNQPQHFGDGTRLSIL.

CDR3 bases: TGTGCCTGGAGTCCAGGTGTCTCCTACAATGAGCAGTTCTTC. This translates into CAWSPGVSYNEQFF. The chain couples TRBV30 to TRBJ2-1, with D unclear. Germline assignment: CDR1 GTSNPN and CDR2 SVGIG (reference sequence). The CDR3 length is 14 residues. V dropped 2 bases and J dropped 0 bases, with 8 bases sitting between them.

The CDR3: CASGRQQGAQETQYF. DNA of the CDR3: TGTGCCAGCGGACGACAACAGGGGGCCCAAGAGACCCAGTACTTC. The J gene is TRBJ2-5, the V gene TRBV6-1; 9 positions agree with TRBD1. The CDR3 loop spans 15 amino acids. Germline V gives CDR1 MNHNS, CDR2 SASEGT. V was clipped by 8 bases and J by 1 base; unmatched bases: 8.

This chain links TRBV25-1 with TRBJ1-3, with D perhaps TRBD1 (5 bases). Germline CDR1 reads MGHDK; CDR2 reads SYGVNS. CDR3 length equals 16 residues. V dropped 3 bases and J dropped 8 bases, with 20 bases sitting between them. The CDR3 bases are TGTGCCAGCAGTGAGGTAGGACACGGATCGTCGGACACCATATATTTT. Translating it yields CASSEVGHGSSDTIYF.

V gene TRBV7-3 combines with J gene TRBJ2-5; no clear D. The CDR3 sequence is 13 residues long. Between the trimmed V and J ends, which lost 5 bases and 5 bases, there was a span of 12 bases. The germline V gene encodes CDR1 SGHTA and CDR2 FQGTGA. CDR3 sequence: CASSPILGETQYF. CDR3 coding DNA: TGTGCCAGCAGCCCGATATTGGGGGAGACCCAGTACTTC.

CDR3 sequence reads: CASSLIPDGRNEKLFF. In nucleotides, the CDR3 is TGCGCCAGCAGCTTAATTCCGGACGGACGAAATGAAAAACTGTTTTTT. This chain joins TRBV5-1 and TRBJ1-4; D call uncertain. V lost 2 bases and J lost 5, with 16 bases in between. The CDR3 loop spans 16 amino acids. Germline V gene sequence: CDR1 SGHRS, CDR2 YFSETQ.

The gene calls are TRBV27 and TRBJ2-1; 14 bases match TRBD2. The V and J ends lost 3 bases and 1 base, in that order; junction bases with no gene match: 11. Germline CDR1 is MNHEY and CDR2 is SMNVEV (reference sequence). The CDR3 loop spans 20 amino acids. CDR3 nucleotide sequence: TGTGCCAGCAGTTTGCGACTAGCGGGGGGGACGACAAAATCCTACAATGAGCAGTTCTTC. Translated, it gives CASSLRLAGGTTKSYNEQFF.

The chain is built from TRBV12-5 and TRBJ1-6; the match to TRBD1 covers 8 bases. Germline assignment: CDR1 LGHNT and CDR2 FRNRAP. The CDR3 is 20 amino acids. The V segment lost 0 bases and the J segment 8 bases; nucleotides outside the gene matches: 18. For the CDR3, the DNA is TGTGCTAGTGGTTTGGTAGGCTGGGACAGGCTATCGCTAGTGGATTCACCCCTCCACTTT. Protein sequence: CASGLVGWDRLSLVDSPLHF.

The chain couples TRBV29-1 to TRBJ2-5, with D possibly matching TRBD2 (5 bases). The CDR3 is made up of 12 amino acids. Looked up from germline, CDR1 is SQVTM and CDR2 is ANQGSEA. Between the trimmed V and J ends, which lost 6 bases and 7 bases, there was a span of 15 bases. The CDR3, as DNA: TGCAGCGTACAGTCGGACGCGGGGACCCAGTACTTC. Its translation: CSVQSDAGTQYF.

The sample holds one count of this clone. V is TRBV29-1 and J is TRBJ1-2, with D possibly being TRBD1 (5 bases). This CDR3 has 11 amino acids. The germline V gene has CDR1 SQVTM and CDR2 ANQGSEA. V shed 6 bases and J shed 8 bases, with 13 bases lying between them. The CDR3 bases are TGCAGCGTGGACGGGGGAAAAGGCTACACCTTC. Translating it yields CSVDGGKGYTF.

This clone was picked up a small number of times. This chain connects TRBV29-1 to TRBJ1-1; a weak D match, TRBD1 (6 bases). With 1 base removed from V and 6 bases from J, the gap between germline ends came to 15 bases. The germline CDR1 and CDR2 sequences are SQVTM and ANQGSEA. The CDR3 loop spans 14 amino acids. Here the CDR3 DNA reads TGCAGCGTTGAAGTTGGGGGCATGGGCGCTGAAGCTTTCTTT. This codes for CSVEVGGMGAEAFF.

The gene calls are TRBV6-6 and TRBJ2-5, with 8 bases matching TRBD2. CDR1 MNHNY and CDR2 SVGAGI come from the germline V gene (reference sequence). Trimming took 5 bases from V and 2 from J; bases not matched to a gene: 7. The CDR3 consists of 15 residues. CDR3 amino acids: CASSKSREGQETQYF. The CDR3 region has the DNA TGTGCCAGCAGTAAGTCCCGGGAGGGGCAAGAGACCCAGTACTTC.

This rearrangement joins TRBV4-1 to TRBJ1-1, with D possibly matching TRBD1 (6 bases). Trimming removed 4 bases at V and 0 bases at J, with 18 bases between. CDR1 is MGHRA and CDR2 is YSYEKL in the germline V gene. The CDR3 covers 17 residues. Written as DNA, the CDR3 is TGCGCCAGCAGCCGCGAATACCCAGGACAGTTGAACACTGAAGCTTTCTTT. Translation: CASSREYPGQLNTEAFF.

V usage is TRBV2 and J usage is TRBJ2-3; perhaps TRBD2 as D (5 bases). V was trimmed by 7 bases and J by 6 bases, leaving 14 bases between them. The CDR3 is 13 amino acids. The V gene's germline CDR1 is SNHLY and CDR2 FYNNEI. For the CDR3, the DNA is TGTGCCAGCAATGAGAGGGTAACGGATACGCAGTATTTT. It translates to CASNERVTDTQYF.